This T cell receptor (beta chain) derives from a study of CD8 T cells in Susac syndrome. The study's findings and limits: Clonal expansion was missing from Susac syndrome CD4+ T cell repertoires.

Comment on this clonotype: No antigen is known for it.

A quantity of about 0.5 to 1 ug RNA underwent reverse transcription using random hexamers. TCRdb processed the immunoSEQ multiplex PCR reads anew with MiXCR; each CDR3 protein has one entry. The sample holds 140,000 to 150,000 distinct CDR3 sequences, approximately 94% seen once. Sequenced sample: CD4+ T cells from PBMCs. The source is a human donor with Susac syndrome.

The CDR3 sequence: CSVGYLDRATDTQYF. As DNA, the CDR3 is TGCAGCGTTGGGTATCTGGACAGGGCCACAGATACGCAGTATTTT. The chain carries TRBV29-1 and TRBJ2-3; TRBD1 matches at 8 bases. Germline loops: CDR1 SQVTM, CDR2 ANQGSEA. The CDR3 has 15 amino acids. Trimming cost V 4 bases and J 2 bases; bases outside gene matches: 8.